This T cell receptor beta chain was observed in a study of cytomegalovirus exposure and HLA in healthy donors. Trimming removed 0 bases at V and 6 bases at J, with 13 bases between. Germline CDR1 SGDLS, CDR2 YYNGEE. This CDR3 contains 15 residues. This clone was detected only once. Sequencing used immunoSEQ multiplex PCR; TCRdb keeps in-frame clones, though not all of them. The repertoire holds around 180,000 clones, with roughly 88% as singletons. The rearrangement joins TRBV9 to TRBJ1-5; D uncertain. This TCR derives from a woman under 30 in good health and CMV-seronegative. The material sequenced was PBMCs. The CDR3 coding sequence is TGTGCCAGCAGCGTAGGACCATCGGGTAGTCAGCCCCAGCATTTT. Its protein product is CASSVGPSGSQPQHF.